This T cell receptor (beta chain) was sequenced during a study of shared clonotypes between healthy human individuals. Germline CDR1 SGHVS, CDR2 FNYEAQ. This CDR3 region has 15 residues. Unmatched junction bases numbered 7, after V lost 1 base and J lost 4 bases. Clones were sequenced by immunoSEQ multiplex PCR, and TCRdb holds only the in-frame ones, with some missing. The repertoire includes around 600,000 clones, approximately 97% of them detected once, and 0.057% sits in the top ten. The clonotype comes from a woman aged 25 to 45 in good health. What was sequenced was naive CD4+ T cells sorted from blood. Subset denoted: CD45RA+ positively selected. This sequence joins TRBV7-6 and TRBJ2-7; 7 bases agree with TRBD1. The CDR3 nucleotides are TGTGCCAGCAGCTTAGAACAGGGGCGGTGGTACGAGCAGTACTTC. It encodes CASSLEQGRWYEQYF.